Each of the 20 T cell receptor beta chains below was sequenced from the same sample in a study of cytomegalovirus exposure and HLA in healthy donors. Method: immunoSEQ multiplex PCR; TCRdb's copy keeps in-frame clones and lacks some. The sample yields fewer than 100,000 clones, roughly 93% seen once. Sequenced input: PBMCs. The receptors derive from a man aged 25-45 years in good health and CMV-seronegative.

CDR3 amino acids: CASSPSDREDGELFF. The CDR3 DNA follows: TGCGCCAGCAGCCCCTCAGACAGGGAAGACGGGGAGCTGTTTTTT. J is TRBJ2-2 and V is TRBV4-1; 7 nucleotides line up with TRBD1. CDR1 and CDR2 from the germline V gene are MGHRA and YSYEKL. The CDR3 totals 15 residues. V lost 4 bases, J lost 7 bases, and 9 bases stayed unmatched.

The chain carries TRBV6-1 and TRBJ2-2; tentative D call: TRBD2 (5 bases). With 7 bases removed from V and 6 bases from J, the gap between germline ends came to 15 bases. Germline CDR1 and CDR2: MNHNS and SASEGT. The CDR3 has 14 residues. The CDR3 sequence is CASIPTSLAGELFF. In DNA form, the CDR3 reads TGTGCCAGCATCCCAACTAGTTTGGCCGGGGAGCTGTTTTTT.

V usage is TRBV29-1 and J usage is TRBJ1-4; 8 bases agree with TRBD1. This CDR3 region has 16 residues. Germline assignment: CDR1 SQVTM and CDR2 ANQGSEA. The ends lost 2 bases at V and 3 bases at J; junction bases unmatched: 8. In DNA, the CDR3 is TGCAGCGTTGAACGTTCCAGGGGGCCATCTAATGAAAAACTGTTTTTT. This translates into CSVERSRGPSNEKLFF.

The chain couples TRBV5-1 to TRBJ1-2; 8 nucleotides align to TRBD1. The trim removed 3 bases at V and 2 bases at J, leaving 6 bases unmatched. The V gene's germline CDR1 is SGHRS and CDR2 YFSETQ. The CDR3 consists of 15 residues. CDR3 protein: CASSWTDRENYGYTF. DNA of the CDR3: TGCGCCAGCAGCTGGACGGACAGGGAAAACTATGGCTACACCTTC.

V gene TRBV19 combines with J gene TRBJ1-2; unclear D gene. Trimming pared 2 bases from V and 4 bases from J, leaving 11 bases between. Germline V gives CDR1 LNHDA, CDR2 SQIVND (reference sequence). The CDR3 totals 14 residues. The CDR3 here is CASSISLAGYGYTF. The DNA for the CDR3 is TGTGCCAGTAGTATATCCCTTGCGGGCTATGGCTACACCTTC.

This rearrangement joins TRBV6-1 to TRBJ2-7; tentatively, D is TRBD1 (5 bases). In germline, CDR1 is MNHNS, CDR2 SASEGT. The CDR3 sequence is 14 residues long. V shed 7 bases and J shed 5 bases, with 18 bases lying between them. The CDR3 DNA sequence: TGTGCCAGCAAAAATGGGGTAAAGGGGAACGAGCAGTACTTC. It translates to CASKNGVKGNEQYF.

V usage is TRBV7-9 and J usage is TRBJ2-2; D might be TRBD2 (6 bases). V lost 5 bases, J lost 4 bases, and 17 bases lay in between. CDR3 length equals 16 residues. Germline V gene data show CDR1 as SEHNR and CDR2 as FQNEAQ (reference sequence). The CDR3 is CASSPEASESTGELFF. The DNA for the CDR3 is TGTGCCAGCAGCCCAGAGGCTAGCGAGAGCACCGGGGAGCTGTTTTTT. Full variable domain (remainder filled in from reference TRBV7-9 and TRBJ2-2): DTGVSQNPRHKITKRGQNVTFRCDPISEHNRLYWYRQTLGQGPEFLTYFQNEAQLEKSRLLSDRFSAERPKGSFSTLEIQRTEQGDSAMYLCASSPEASESTGELFFGEGSRLTVL.

J is TRBJ2-7 and V is TRBV27; 10 nucleotides match TRBD1. This CDR3 has 12 residues. Per the germline V gene, CDR1 is MNHEY and CDR2 is SMNVEV (reference sequence). V dropped 9 bases and J dropped 7; count of bases not matched to a gene: 6. CDR3 sequence reads: CASRQGAGEQYF. The DNA for the CDR3 is TGTGCCAGTCGACAGGGGGCAGGAGAGCAGTACTTC.

The chain couples TRBV9 to TRBJ1-1; D gene uncertain. The CDR3 consists of 14 residues. Germline lookup yields CDR1 SGDLS and CDR2 YYNGEE. The V and J ends lost 4 bases and 0 bases respectively, with 10 bases between them. The CDR3 here is CASSPQTLNTEAFF. CDR3 nucleotides: TGTGCCAGCAGCCCACAGACACTGAACACTGAAGCTTTCTTT. The full variable domain, in which reference TRBV9 and TRBJ1-1 provide the parts outside the CDR3, is DSGVTQTPKHLITATGQRVTLRCSPRSGDLSVYWYQQSLDQGLQFLIQYYNGEERAKGNILERFSAQQFPDLHSELNLSSLELGDSALYFCASSPQTLNTEAFFGQGTRLTVV.

The chain combines TRBV11-2 with TRBJ2-6; D possibly corresponds to TRBD1 (6 bases). This CDR3 is built from 16 residues. Trimming removed 5 bases at V and 2 bases at J, with 13 bases between. CDR1 SGHAT and CDR2 FQNNGV come from the germline V gene. The CDR3 sequence: CASSPGQNPGANVLTF. In nucleotides, the CDR3 is TGTGCCAGCAGCCCCGGACAGAACCCTGGGGCCAACGTCCTGACTTTC.

V usage is TRBV2 and J usage is TRBJ1-1; D not resolved. CDR1 SNHLY and CDR2 FYNNEI come from the germline V gene. The CDR3 totals 13 residues. Trimming took off 0 bases at V and 5 bases at J, with 7 bases between the two ends. This CDR3 reads CASSEAQWTEAFF. CDR3 DNA sequence: TGTGCCAGCAGTGAAGCACAATGGACTGAAGCTTTCTTT.

This clone was recorded once. The chain joins TRBV6-6 to TRBJ2-7; a weak D match, TRBD2 (5 bases). Germline CDR1 reads MNHNY; CDR2 reads SVGAGI (reference sequence). This CDR3 contains 15 residues. V was shortened by 5 bases and J by 3 bases, with 17 bases between the two germline ends. The CDR3 loop is CASSPLGSANYEQYF. CDR3 coding DNA: TGTGCCAGCAGTCCACTAGGTTCGGCTAACTACGAGCAGTACTTC.

In nucleotides, the CDR3 is TGTGCCAGCAGCCGCCACTCGGTAGCTGTTCTCTCTGGGGCCAACGTCCTGACTTTC. It specifies CASSRHSVAVLSGANVLTF. The rearrangement uses TRBV7-9 and TRBJ2-6; D uncertain. Trimming pared 5 bases from V and 0 bases from J, leaving 20 bases between. CDR1 and CDR2 from the germline V gene are SEHNR and FQNEAQ (reference sequence). The CDR3 is 19 amino acids.

This clone was seen a single time. The chain couples TRBV7-8 to TRBJ2-3; D possibly corresponds to TRBD2 (5 bases). The CDR3 contains 19 residues. V dropped 7 bases and J dropped 0 bases, with 26 bases sitting between them. Germline V gene sequence: CDR1 SGHVS, CDR2 FQNEAQ. The CDR3 sequence is CASILGRAPGKISTDTQYF. The DNA for the CDR3 is TGTGCCAGCATATTGGGCCGGGCCCCCGGGAAGATCAGCACAGATACGCAGTATTTT.

J is TRBJ1-2 and V is TRBV4-1; D is undetermined. CDR3 length: 15 residues. From germline, CDR1 is MGHRA and CDR2 YSYEKL. V gave up 4 bases and J gave up 4 bases, with 16 bases separating them. The CDR3 bases are TGCGCCAGCAGCCCTTGGACCTTAAGCGGCTATGGCTACACCTTC. It specifies CASSPWTLSGYGYTF.

V usage is TRBV5-1 and J usage is TRBJ2-5, with D perhaps matching TRBD2 (6 bases). Germline CDR1 reads SGHRS; CDR2 reads YFSETQ. The CDR3 is 13 residues long. V gave up 6 bases and J gave up 5 bases, with 14 bases separating them. The CDR3 nucleotides are TGCGCCAGCAATAGGGGCCGGGGGGAGACCCAGTACTTC. The encoded protein is CASNRGRGETQYF.

This clone appeared once. The same CDR3 also results from other DNA sequences found in this sample. J is TRBJ2-2 and V is TRBV30, with 13 nucleotides matching TRBD2. The V gene's germline CDR1 is GTSNPN and CDR2 SVGIG (reference sequence). This CDR3 contains 18 residues. J lost 5 bases, V lost 5 bases, and 14 bases had no gene match. The CDR3 is CAWRRGGLAGLETGELFF. Here the CDR3 DNA reads TGTGCCTGGCGGCGGGGGGGACTAGCGGGGCTTGAGACCGGGGAGCTGTTTTTT.

The gene calls are TRBV2 and TRBJ2-5, with 8 bases lining up with TRBD1. Germline lookup yields CDR1 SNHLY and CDR2 FYNNEI. V lost 10 bases, J lost 5 bases, and 12 bases stayed unmatched. This CDR3 has 14 residues. This chain's CDR3 is CATKTDRGIETQYF. The CDR3 nucleotides are TGTGCCACCAAAACAGACAGGGGCATCGAGACCCAGTACTTC.

The chain has TRBV11-2 and TRBJ2-1; 8 bases match TRBD2. Germline CDR1 SGHAT, CDR2 FQNNGV. This CDR3 spans 13 amino acids. V lost 5 bases and J lost 8; bases outside the gene matches: 5. The chain's CDR3 is CASSREGIYEQFF. The CDR3 coding sequence is TGTGCCAGCAGCCGGGAGGGTATCTATGAGCAGTTCTTC.

This clone was detected only a few times. This chain uses TRBV6-5 with TRBJ2-5; tentatively, D is TRBD2 (5 bases). The CDR3 length is 15 residues. V lost 1 base, J lost 1 base, and 10 bases lay in between. CDR1 is MNHEY, CDR2 SVGAGI, per germline. The CDR3 DNA follows: TGTGCCAGCAGTTACTGGAAGGAGGCCCAAGAGACCCAGTACTTC. Translating it yields CASSYWKEAQETQYF.